The 22 T cell receptor beta chains below all came from one sample that was sequenced in a study of T cells in Graves' hyperthyroidism and ophthalmopathy. TCR beta CDR3 regions were amplified from RNA transcripts. The HTBI primer set was used in a first-round RT-PCR of the TCR CDR3. One entry per CDR3 protein results from TCRdb running MiXCR on the multiplex PCR reads. The table has roughly 600,000 distinct CDR3 sequences, roughly 15% seen once; the top ten hold around 12%. Sequenced: blood. The receptors stem from a woman between 45 and 60 years old with Graves' ophthalmopathy.

This clonotype was seen ten or more times. The CDR3 reads CASRSGTGVTGELFF. CDR3 nucleotide sequence: TGTGCCAGCAGGTCCGGGACAGGGGTGACCGGGGAGCTGTTTTTT. The V and J genes are TRBV12-3 or TRBV12-4 and TRBJ2-2, with 10 nucleotides matching TRBD1. With V trimmed by 6 bases and J by 5 bases, 6 bases remained unmatched. The CDR3 spans 15 residues.

This chain uses TRBV6-1 with TRBJ2-7; D perhaps matches TRBD2 (6 bases). V shed 5 bases and J shed 2 bases, with 16 bases lying between them. Germline CDR1 reads MNHNS; CDR2 reads SASEGT. This CDR3 comprises 15 residues. Here the CDR3 DNA reads TGTGCCAGCAGTTTTCGGGTAGCGGAAACCTACGAGCAGTACTTC. Translating gives CASSFRVAETYEQYF.

This clonotype occurred a few times. V usage is TRBV19 and J usage is TRBJ2-7, with a possible D match to TRBD2 (5 bases). Between the trimmed V and J ends, which lost 5 bases and 1 base, there was a span of 18 bases. The germline CDR1 and CDR2 sequences are LNHDA and SQIVND (reference sequence). The CDR3 covers 16 residues. CDR3 protein: CASSSLGRLRSYEQYF. For the CDR3, the DNA is TGTGCCAGTAGTTCCCTTGGGAGACTCCGGTCCTACGAGCAGTACTTC.

The chain combines TRBV6-1 with TRBJ1-4; 7 positions match TRBD1. The germline V gene has CDR1 MNHNS and CDR2 SASEGT. Trimming took 4 bases from V and 0 from J; bases not matched to a gene: 2. This CDR3 region has 15 residues. The CDR3 nucleotides are TGTGCCAGCAGTGGGACAGGTGCAACTAATGAAAAACTGTTTTTT. Encoded protein: CASSGTGATNEKLFF.

At least ten counts were recorded for this clonotype. The chain is built from TRBV7-3 and TRBJ2-1; 7 bases match TRBD2. Germline CDR1 SGHTA, CDR2 FQGTGA. Unmatched junction bases numbered 10, after V lost 5 bases and J lost 6 bases. This CDR3 spans 15 amino acids. The CDR3 DNA reads as TGTGCCAGCAGCCCCGGGCTAGCGGTTTCCAATGAGCAGTTCTTC. Protein sequence: CASSPGLAVSNEQFF. Filled out from reference TRBV7-3 and TRBJ2-1, the complete variable domain reads GAGVSQTPSNKVTEKGKYVELRCDPISGHTALYWYRQSLGQGPEFLIYFQGTGAADDSGLPNDRFFAVRPEGSVSTLKIQRTERGDSAVYLCASSPGLAVSNEQFFGPGTRLTVL.

This clonotype was counted ten times or more. This chain uses TRBV20-1 with TRBJ1-1; D is uncertain. The CDR3 is 14 residues long. V gave up 4 bases and J gave up 2 bases, with 14 bases separating them. Germline CDR1 reads DFQATT; CDR2 reads SNEGSKA (reference sequence). For the CDR3, the DNA is TGCAGTGCTAATATTTACGCAGTTAACACTGAAGCTTTCTTT. Its protein product is CSANIYAVNTEAFF.

This clonotype came up many times. The rearrangement joins TRBV28 to TRBJ1-5, with no clear D. The germline gives CDR1 MDHEN, CDR2 SYDVKM. This CDR3 contains 12 residues. The V and J ends lost 4 bases and 4 bases respectively, with 5 bases between them. The CDR3 DNA reads as TGTGCCAGCAGTTCTCGAAATCAGCCCCAGCATTTT. Protein: CASSSRNQPQHF.

The gene calls are TRBV12-3 or TRBV12-4 and TRBJ2-7; no clear D. This CDR3 is built from 14 residues. V shed 3 bases and J shed 4 bases, with 13 bases lying between them. CDR3 residues: CASSLGWAVYEQYF. The CDR3 DNA reads as TGTGCCAGCAGTTTGGGCTGGGCTGTTTACGAGCAGTACTTC.

This chain connects TRBV2 to TRBJ2-1, with D maybe TRBD2 (6 bases). V lost 7 bases and J lost 2, with 12 bases in between. The CDR3 loop spans 14 amino acids. Germline assignment: CDR1 SNHLY and CDR2 FYNNEI. The CDR3 spells CASMVTSTYNEQFF. The CDR3 nucleotides read TGTGCCAGCATGGTGACTAGTACCTACAATGAGCAGTTCTTC.

A few counts support this clonotype. The chain employs TRBV10-3 and TRBJ2-6; 11 nucleotides line up with TRBD1. The J segment lost 1 base and the V segment lost 5 bases, leaving 7 bases of the junction unmatched. Germline assignment: CDR1 ENHRY and CDR2 SYGVKD. The CDR3 has 18 amino acids. The CDR3: CAISKTGTGGSGANVLTF. CDR3 bases: TGTGCCATCAGTAAAACCGGGACAGGGGGATCTGGGGCCAACGTCCTGACTTTC.

The chain uses TRBV15 and TRBJ2-2; perhaps TRBD2 as D (6 bases). The CDR3 runs 16 residues. V was shortened by 3 bases and J by 4 bases, with 15 bases between the two germline ends. Looked up from germline, CDR1 is LNHNV and CDR2 is YYDKDF (reference sequence). CDR3 coding DNA: TGTGCCACCAGCAGGGGCCGCGGCGGGGCCACCGGGGAGCTGTTTTTT. This encodes CATSRGRGGATGELFF.

This clonotype was seen at least ten times. This chain links TRBV2 with TRBJ1-4; a weak D match, TRBD1 (6 bases). Germline CDR1 SNHLY, CDR2 FYNNEI. V lost 5 bases, J lost 9 bases, and 16 bases lay in between. The CDR3 is 14 amino acids. CDR3 DNA sequence: TGTGCCAGCAGTCGGACAGAATCGGATAAAAAACTGTTTTTT. Translation gives CASSRTESDKKLFF.

This clonotype was counted only a few times. The chain recombines TRBV19 with TRBJ1-6; tentative D call: TRBD1 (6 bases). Germline assignment: CDR1 LNHDA and CDR2 SQIVND (reference sequence). V lost 6 bases to trimming and J lost 8 bases, with 14 bases between them. The length of the CDR3 is 14 residues. The CDR3 region has the DNA TGTGCCAGTAGCGCCTTGGGGGGCGATTCACCCCTCCACTTT. Encoded protein: CASSALGGDSPLHF.

This clonotype was seen more than once but under ten times. The chain has TRBV19 and TRBJ2-3; TRBD1 aligns across 8 bases. Per the germline V gene, CDR1 is LNHDA and CDR2 is SQIVND (reference sequence). V trimming: 8 bases; J trimming: 6 bases; junction bases outside the gene matches: 16. This CDR3 is built from 16 residues. As DNA, the CDR3 is TGTGCCAGTTCAGGCCTACAGGGGGATAGTGTGGATACGCAGTATTTT. This codes for CASSGLQGDSVDTQYF. Full variable domain (remainder filled in from reference TRBV19 and TRBJ2-3): DGGITQSPKYLFRKEGQNVTLSCEQNLNHDAMYWYRQDPGQGLRLIYYSQIVNDFQKGDIAEGYSVSREKKESFPLTVTSAQKNPTAFYLCASSGLQGDSVDTQYFGPGTRLTVL.

This rearrangement joins TRBV3-1 to TRBJ2-3, with D possibly TRBD2 on 5 matching bases. V dropped 0 bases and J dropped 8 bases, with 12 bases sitting between them. The germline V gene encodes CDR1 LGHDT and CDR2 YNNKEL (reference sequence). The CDR3 totals 14 residues. CDR3 sequence (DNA): TGTGCCAGCAGCCAAGATAATATGGGAGCTACGCAGTATTTT. This codes for CASSQDNMGATQYF.

This clonotype has only a few counts. The V gene is TRBV6-2 or TRBV6-3, the J gene TRBJ2-2; 9 nucleotides match TRBD1. The trim removed 5 bases at V and 3 bases at J, leaving 4 bases unmatched. Germline CDR1 is MNHEY and CDR2 is SVGEGT. The CDR3 totals 15 residues. This CDR3 reads CASSTYRGHTGELFF. In nucleotides, the CDR3 is TGTGCCAGCAGTACCTACAGGGGGCACACCGGGGAGCTGTTTTTT.

This clonotype has ten or more counts. The genes are TRBV11-3 and TRBJ2-2; no reliable D call. V was cut by 1 base and J by 0 bases, with 6 bases left in between. Germline CDR1 reads SGHNT; CDR2 reads YENEEA. CDR3 length: 15 residues. The CDR3 coding sequence is TGTGCCAGCAGCTTAGGGGTTACGAACACCGGGGAGCTGTTTTTT. Its protein is CASSLGVTNTGELFF.

The table lists this clonotype with many counts. V and J are TRBV3-1 and TRBJ2-7, with 12 nucleotides matching TRBD1. Germline CDR1 reads LGHDT; CDR2 reads YNNKEL (reference sequence). This CDR3 is built from 16 residues. V shed 4 bases and J 7 bases; nucleotides not matched to a gene: 11. For the CDR3, the DNA is TGTGCCAGCAGCCTCCGCCCGGGACAGGGGGCATTTGAGCAGTACTTC. It yields the protein CASSLRPGQGAFEQYF.

This clonotype appeared many times. The J gene is TRBJ1-1, the V gene TRBV4-3; 8 positions match TRBD1. The CDR3 consists of 15 residues. Per germline, CDR1 LGHNA and CDR2 YSLEER. Unmatched junction bases numbered 9, after V lost 4 bases and J lost 5 bases. The CDR3 DNA follows: TGCGCCAGCAGCCGCCGGACAGGGAAGGGGACTGAAGCTTTCTTT. The encoded protein is CASSRRTGKGTEAFF.

This clonotype was detected ten times or more. The genes are TRBV28 and TRBJ1-2; no clear D. Germline CDR1 MDHEN, CDR2 SYDVKM. The V end lost 3 bases, the J end lost 0 bases, and 8 bases lay between the germline ends. The CDR3 covers 14 residues. The CDR3 coding sequence is TGTGCCAGCAGTTTTGTGGTCTCTAACTATGGCTACACCTTC. The encoded protein is CASSFVVSNYGYTF.

This clonotype was seen a single time. This chain connects TRBV20-1 to TRBJ1-1; no reliable D call. The CDR3 is 12 residues long. Trimming removed 7 bases at V and 1 base at J, with 10 bases between. Germline V CDR1 and CDR2: DFQATT, SNEGSKA (reference sequence). CDR3 in DNA: TGCAGTGTGACCCGATCGAACACTGAAGCTTTCTTT. Translating gives CSVTRSNTEAFF.

This clonotype came up many times. The gene calls are TRBV7-2 and TRBJ2-7; D is uncertain. Per germline, CDR1 SGHTA and CDR2 FQGNSA. With 3 bases removed from V and 4 bases from J, the gap between germline ends came to 10 bases. The CDR3 length is 13 residues. The CDR3 bases are TGTGCCAGCAGCTTCAGAACCTCATACGAGCAGTACTTC. Translation: CASSFRTSYEQYF.